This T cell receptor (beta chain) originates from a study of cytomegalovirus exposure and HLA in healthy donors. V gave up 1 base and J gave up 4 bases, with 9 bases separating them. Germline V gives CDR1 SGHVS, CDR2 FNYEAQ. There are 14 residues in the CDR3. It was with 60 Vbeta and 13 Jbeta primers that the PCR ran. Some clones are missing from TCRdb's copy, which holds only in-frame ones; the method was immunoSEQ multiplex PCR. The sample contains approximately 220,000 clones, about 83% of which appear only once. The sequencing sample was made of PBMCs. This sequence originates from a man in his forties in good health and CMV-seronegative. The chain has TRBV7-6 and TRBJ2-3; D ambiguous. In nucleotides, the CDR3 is TGTGCCAGCAGCTTAGGTCCAGGATCAGATACGCAGTATTTT. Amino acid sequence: CASSLGPGSDTQYF.